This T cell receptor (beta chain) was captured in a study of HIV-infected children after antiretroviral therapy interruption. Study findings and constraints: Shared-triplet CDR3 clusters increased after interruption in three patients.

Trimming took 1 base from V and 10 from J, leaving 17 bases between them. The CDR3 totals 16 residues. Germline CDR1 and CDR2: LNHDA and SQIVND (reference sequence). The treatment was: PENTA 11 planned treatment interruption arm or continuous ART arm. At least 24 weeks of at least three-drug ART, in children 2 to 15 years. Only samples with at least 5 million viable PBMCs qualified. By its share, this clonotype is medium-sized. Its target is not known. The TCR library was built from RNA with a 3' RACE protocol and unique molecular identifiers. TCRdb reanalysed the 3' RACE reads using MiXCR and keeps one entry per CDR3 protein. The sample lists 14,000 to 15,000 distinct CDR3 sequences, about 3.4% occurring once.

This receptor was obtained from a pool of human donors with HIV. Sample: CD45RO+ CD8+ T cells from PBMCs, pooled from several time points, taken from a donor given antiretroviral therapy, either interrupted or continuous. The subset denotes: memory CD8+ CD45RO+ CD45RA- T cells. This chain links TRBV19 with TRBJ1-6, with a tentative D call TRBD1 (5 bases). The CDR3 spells CASSIAAGLRGSPLHF. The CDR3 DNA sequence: TGTGCCAGTAGTATAGCGGCAGGCCTCCGGGGGTCACCCCTCCACTTT.